Listed below are T cell receptor beta chains from one sample, sequenced in a study of blood T cell repertoires in COVID-19. Sequencing used immunoSEQ multiplex PCR; TCRdb keeps in-frame clones, though not all of them. Counted here are roughly 150,000 clones, 65% to 85% occurring once; the ten biggest clones make up about 8.6%. Sequenced material: peripheral blood. The receptors were gathered from a man aged 45-65 years with active or convalescent COVID-19. CDR3s include the opening cysteine and the closing phenylalanine or tryptophan. The D gene is left open where the match is weak. Not all rows give a size; the values are once, few, many and, for expanded clones, a class.

J,V,D,size,length,DNA,CDR3
TRBJ2-5,TRBV19,NA,NA,14,TGTGCCAGTAGTATACCGGCGGATGCAGAGACCCAGTACTTC,CASSIPADAETQYF
TRBJ2-3,TRBV7-2,TRBD2,NA,15,TGTGCCAGCAGCCCCTTTAGCGGGAGGGCCGATACGCAGTATTTT,CASSPFSGRADTQYF
TRBJ2-1,TRBV27,TRBD1,NA,16,TGTGCCAGCAGGACTAAAGGACAGGGGCCCTACAATGAGCAGTTCTTC,CASRTKGQGPYNEQFF
TRBJ1-2,TRBV12-5,NA,NA,14,TGTGCTAGTGGTTTTGGGGGGGGCGCGTTTGGCTACACCTTC,CASGFGGGAFGYTF
TRBJ1-1,TRBV18,NA,NA,13,TGTGCCAGCTCACCCGTTTCGAACACTGAAGCTTTCTTT,CASSPVSNTEAFF
TRBJ1-5,TRBV19,TRBD1,NA,15,TGTGCCAGTAGTTATCTGGACAGGGCAGACCAGCCCCAGCATTTT,CASSYLDRADQPQHF
TRBJ2-3,TRBV3-1/TRBV3-2,TRBD2,NA,16,TGTGCCAGCAGCATAGTCCCTAGCGGGAGTGAAGATACGCAGTATTTT,CASSIVPSGSEDTQYF
TRBJ1-1,TRBV5-8,TRBD1,few,13,TGTGCCAGCAGCACGGGACAGGGGACTGAAGCTTTCTTT,CASSTGQGTEAFF
TRBJ2-3,TRBV7-3,NA,NA,15,TGTGCCAGCAGCCTCGTGGGCTCGAGGGAAGATACGCAGTATTTT,CASSLVGSREDTQYF
TRBJ1-3,TRBV11-2,NA,once,14,TGTGCCAGCAGCTCTCGGTTGTCTGGAAACACCATATATTTT,CASSSRLSGNTIYF
TRBJ2-7,TRBV5-1,NA,NA,14,TGCGCCAGCAGCTTAGTAACAGGTACCTACGAGCAGTACTTC,CASSLVTGTYEQYF
TRBJ2-7,TRBV7-9,NA,NA,14,TGTGCCAGCAGCCCAGGTTTGGCCTCCTACGAGCAGTACTTC,CASSPGLASYEQYF
TRBJ1-1,TRBV29-1,NA,NA,13,TGCAGCGTGGGAGGAGGGCCCAACACTGAAGCTTTCTTT,CSVGGGPNTEAFF
TRBJ2-1,TRBV4-1,TRBD2,few,13,TGCGCCAGCAGCCGACTAGCGGGAGGTGAGCAGTTCTTC,CASSRLAGGEQFF
TRBJ1-6,TRBV7-6,TRBD1,NA,18,TGTGCCAGCAGCACAGGGACAGGGGACTTTTCCTATAATTCACCCCTCCACTTT,CASSTGTGDFSYNSPLHF
TRBJ1-1,TRBV19,NA,NA,14,TGTGCCAGTAGTATAGCGGCCAGGTCGACTGAAGCTTTCTTT,CASSIAARSTEAFF
TRBJ1-2,TRBV14,NA,NA,14,TGTGCCAGCAGCCCTACCGGGACACACTATGGCTACACCTTC,CASSPTGTHYGYTF
TRBJ2-1,TRBV11-3,TRBD2,NA,16,TGTGCCAGCAGCCCCTACCCTAGCGGGCCATACAATGAGCAGTTCTTC,CASSPYPSGPYNEQFF
TRBJ2-3,TRBV5-1,TRBD1,NA,15,TGCGCCAGCAGCTTTAGACAGGGGAGCACAGATACGCAGTATTTT,CASSFRQGSTDTQYF
TRBJ2-1,TRBV5-1,TRBD2,NA,15,TGCGCCAGCAGCTTAGCGGCTAGCGGGAGCGATGAGCAGTTCTTC,CASSLAASGSDEQFF
TRBJ2-1,TRBV2,TRBD2,NA,15,TGTGCCAGCACCGTAGCGGGTAGCTCCTACAATGAGCAGTTCTTC,CASTVAGSSYNEQFF
TRBJ2-1,TRBV11-3,NA,NA,13,TGTGCCAGCAGCTTAGCCCTTTACAATGAGCAGTTCTTC,CASSLALYNEQFF
TRBJ2-3,TRBV7-3,NA,NA,16,TGTGCCAGCAGCCCCAGCCGGGACATGAGCACAGATACGCAGTATTTT,CASSPSRDMSTDTQYF
TRBJ1-3,TRBV5-3,TRBD1,NA,16,TGTGCCAGAAGCCTCCCGGGACAGGTCTCTGGAAACACCATATATTTT,CARSLPGQVSGNTIYF
TRBJ2-5,TRBV7-8,NA,NA,13,TGTGCCAGCAGCGGCCGACTAGAAGAGACCCAGTACTTC,CASSGRLEETQYF
TRBJ2-1,TRBV19,TRBD1,NA,12,TGTGCCAGTAGCTCAGGGGGATATGAGCAGTTCTTC,CASSSGGYEQFF
TRBJ1-3,TRBV3-1/TRBV3-2,NA,once,16,TGTGCCAGCAGCCAAGATCCGGGGATCTCTGGAAACACCATATATTTT,CASSQDPGISGNTIYF
TRBJ1-5,TRBV19,TRBD1,NA,15,TGTGCCAGTAGCCCAGAGGGGGCGAGGGGTCAGCCCCAGCATTTT,CASSPEGARGQPQHF
TRBJ2-5,TRBV5-4,NA,NA,13,TGTGCCAGCAGCCCGACTAACCAAGAGACCCAGTACTTC,CASSPTNQETQYF
TRBJ2-3,TRBV15,TRBD2,NA,15,TGTGCCACCAGCAGGGCCGGGACTAGCGGCGATACGCAGTATTTT,CATSRAGTSGDTQYF
TRBJ2-1,TRBV3-1/TRBV3-2,NA,NA,16,TGTGCCAGCAGCCAAGACCGGAGCGGGTACTACAATGAGCAGTTCTTC,CASSQDRSGYYNEQFF
TRBJ2-7,TRBV5-6,TRBD2,NA,15,TGTGCCAGCAGCCCAGTAGCGGGAGGGTCCTACGAGCAGTACTTC,CASSPVAGGSYEQYF
TRBJ1-5,TRBV4-1,NA,few,15,TGCGCCAGCAGCCATAATACAGGGAAGGGGCAGCCCCAGCATTTT,CASSHNTGKGQPQHF
TRBJ2-7,TRBV7-2,TRBD2,NA,15,TGTGCCAGCACCTTTAGCGGGAGCCCCCTTTGGGAGCAGTACTTC,CASTFSGSPLWEQYF
TRBJ2-1,TRBV30,TRBD2,NA,18,TGTGCCTGGAGCTCGATCCGGACTAGCGGGAGTCGTTCGAATGAGCAGTTCTTC,CAWSSIRTSGSRSNEQFF
TRBJ2-3,TRBV9,NA,NA,15,TGTGCCAGCAGCTCCCCCGCAGGCATGACAGATACGCAGTATTTT,CASSSPAGMTDTQYF
TRBJ1-1,TRBV6-6,NA,NA,14,TGTGCCAGCAGTTACGGGGCAGGGCCCACTGAAGCTTTCTTT,CASSYGAGPTEAFF
TRBJ2-7,TRBV4-1,TRBD1,NA,14,TGCGCCAGCAGCGTGGACAGGGTCCACTACGAGCAGTACTTC,CASSVDRVHYEQYF
TRBJ2-1,TRBV28,TRBD2,NA,17,TGTGCCACCCTGAGCCCTAGCGGGATTTTCTCCTACAATGAGCAGTTCTTC,CATLSPSGIFSYNEQFF
TRBJ2-7,TRBV7-9,TRBD1,NA,15,TGTGCCAGCAGCTTCACCGGGACAGGGGTGGGGGAGCAGTACTTC,CASSFTGTGVGEQYF
TRBJ2-1,TRBV28,NA,NA,13,TGTGCCAGCAGCCTTAGCTCCTACAATGAGCAGTTCTTC,CASSLSSYNEQFF
TRBJ1-5,TRBV24-1,NA,NA,14,TGTGCCACCAGTGATTTGGGGGGGACGGAGCCCCAGCATTTT,CATSDLGGTEPQHF
TRBJ1-1,TRBV19,NA,few,13,TGTGCCAGTAGTCGCGGGTTAAACACTGAAGCTTTCTTT,CASSRGLNTEAFF
TRBJ2-7,TRBV21-1,NA,NA,15,TGTGCCAGCAGCACCCGACTAGCGGGCTCCTACGAGCAGTACTTC,CASSTRLAGSYEQYF
TRBJ2-7,TRBV7-3,TRBD2,NA,18,TGTGCCAGCAGCTTATTCGGACTAGCCCCCGGTCAGGGAGGCGAGCAGTACTTC,CASSLFGLAPGQGGEQYF